The rows below give T cell receptor beta chains drawn from one sample of a study of beta chain features in type 1 diabetes. Libraries were prepared by immunoSEQ multiplex PCR; TCRdb keeps only in-frame clonotypes and omits some of them. The table shows hundreds of thousands of clones, with about 14% occurring only once. Sequencing was done on a sample of naive CD4+ T cells from blood. These receptors all stem from a man younger than 30 with type 1 diabetes. Both conserved end residues are part of each CDR3. The D gene is left open where the match is weak. The size field is filled for only some rows; it gives once, few, many or a size class.

D gene	clone size	V gene	J gene	CDR3 DNA	CDR3 protein
.	few	TRBV25-1	TRBJ2-2	TGTGCCAGCAGCCGAGACAGGAACACCGGGGAGCTGTTTTTT	CASSRDRNTGELFF
TRBD1	few	TRBV19	TRBJ2-1	TGTGCCAGTAGCGGACAGGGGGCGGTGGCGGAGCAGTTCTTC	CASSGQGAVAEQFF
TRBD1	.	TRBV6-5	TRBJ1-1	TGTGCCAGCAGTTACACAGGGGCGACGAACACTGAAGCTTTCTTT	CASSYTGATNTEAFF
.	.	TRBV28	TRBJ2-1	TGTGCCAGCAGTTTGCCTCCCGCTATTTACAATGAGCAGTTCTTC	CASSLPPAIYNEQFF
TRBD1	.	TRBV7-7	TRBJ2-2	TGTGCTAGCAGCTTACCAGGGGGTCGAACCGGGGAGCTGTTTTTT	CASSLPGGRTGELFF
TRBD1	few	TRBV5-8	TRBJ2-7	TGTGCCAGCAGCGCCCATGGACAGGGGGCCTACGAGCAGTACTTC	CASSAHGQGAYEQYF
TRBD2	.	TRBV9	TRBJ2-1	TGTGCCAGCAGCGCCCGTGGTTCGACTAGCGGGAGTTCCTACAATGAGCAGTTCTTC	CASSARGSTSGSSYNEQFF
.	many	TRBV11-3	TRBJ2-3	TGTGCCAGCAGCTCCTACGGGACAGATACGCAGTATTTT	CASSSYGTDTQYF
TRBD1	.	TRBV28	TRBJ2-7	TGTGCCAGCAGCCCACAGGGGACCCTCTCCTACGAGCAGTACTTC	CASSPQGTLSYEQYF
.	.	TRBV11-2	TRBJ2-7	TGTGCCTACGCCGGGACCCACTACGAGCAGTACTTC	CAYAGTHYEQYF
.	.	TRBV9	TRBJ2-5	TGTGCCAGCAGCGTAGAAGGCTACCCGGGGGAGACCCAGTACTTC	CASSVEGYPGETQYF
.	few	TRBV10-3	TRBJ1-1	TGTGCCATCAGTGGGCCGAACACTGAAGCTTTCTTT	CAISGPNTEAFF
.	.	TRBV18	TRBJ2-1	TGTGCCAGCTCACAATCAAACGTACAGGGAGTTGAGCAGTTCTTC	CASSQSNVQGVEQFF
.	.	TRBV28	TRBJ2-1	TGTGCCAGCAGTTTAGGTCGGCAGACTGAGCAGTTCTTC	CASSLGRQTEQFF
.	.	TRBV11-2	TRBJ2-1	TGTGCCAGCAGCTTAAATCAAGGGCCGGGTTCGGGTGAGCAGTTCTTC	CASSLNQGPGSGEQFF
.	few	TRBV7-9	TRBJ1-1	TGTGCCAGCAGCACAGGACACCTGAACACTGAAGCTTTCTTT	CASSTGHLNTEAFF
TRBD1	few	TRBV6-5	TRBJ2-7	TGTGCCAGCAGGGCCCGGGACAGGGGATCCTACGAGCAGTACTTC	CASRARDRGSYEQYF
.	few	TRBV7-2	TRBJ2-7	TGTGCCAGCAGCCTCAGAGACCCGCAGACGTCCTACGAGCAGTACTTC	CASSLRDPQTSYEQYF
.	.	TRBV7-2	TRBJ2-5	TGTGCCAGCAGCCCCCTGGGGGGCCAGGAGACCCAGTACTTC	CASSPLGGQETQYF
.	few	TRBV5-1	TRBJ2-1	TGCGCCAGCAGCTACTCCGGGAATGAGCAGTTCTTC	CASSYSGNEQFF
.	few	TRBV25-1	TRBJ1-5	TGTGCCAGCAGCTGGGCCCGAACAAACAATCAGCCCCAGCATTTT	CASSWARTNNQPQHF
.	few	TRBV28	TRBJ2-3	TGTGCCAGCAGGGGGTCTAGCACAGATACGCAGTATTTT	CASRGSSTDTQYF
TRBD1	few	TRBV7-9	TRBJ1-1	TGTGCCAGCAGCCCAACAGGGGACACTGAAGCTTTCTTT	CASSPTGDTEAFF
.	few	TRBV30	TRBJ1-2	TGTGCCTGGAGTGTAAGCTATTTTTATGGCTACACCTTC	CAWSVSYFYGYTF
.	.	TRBV2	TRBJ1-5	TGTGCCAGCAGTCAGAGCAGGGATTACCAGCATTTT	CASSQSRDYQHF
.	.	TRBV6-1	TRBJ2-7	TGTGCCAGCAGTGAAGCCTGGCAGGGGTTATTTGCTAACGAGCAGTACTTC	CASSEAWQGLFANEQYF
.	few	TRBV29-1	TRBJ2-6	TGCAGCGTCCTCACTGGGGCCAACGTCCTGACTTTC	CSVLTGANVLTF
TRBD2	few	TRBV15	TRBJ2-7	TGTGCCACGCAGCGGGGGAGATCCTACGAGCAGTACTTC	CATQRGRSYEQYF
.	few	TRBV4-2	TRBJ2-1	TGTGCCAGCAGCCAAGAGGCAGCTTTAGGTGAGCAGTTCTTC	CASSQEAALGEQFF
TRBD1	few	TRBV29-1	TRBJ1-6	TGCAGCGCCCTGACAGGGCGGGGCTCACCCCTCCACTTT	CSALTGRGSPLHF
TRBD2	.	TRBV9	TRBJ2-7	TGTGCCAGCAGCGTAGGTGAGCGGGAGGGATCCGAGCAGTACTTC	CASSVGEREGSEQYF
.	few	TRBV10-3	TRBJ1-2	TGTGCCATCAGTGAAGGGGCGTTGGGCTATGGCTACACCTTC	CAISEGALGYGYTF
.	.	TRBV15	TRBJ2-6	TGTGCCACCAGCAGAGATCGGATCCTTGGGGCCAACGTCCTGACTTTC	CATSRDRILGANVLTF
TRBD1	.	TRBV19	TRBJ1-1	TGTGCCAGTAGTATCAGGGGGCGTACTGAAGCTTTCTTT	CASSIRGRTEAFF
.	few	TRBV11-2	TRBJ2-1	TGTGCCAGCAGCGATAGAACGATAGCAGTGGAGCAGTTCTTC	CASSDRTIAVEQFF
.	.	TRBV18	TRBJ2-3	TGTGCCAGCTCAGCCGAGGATACGCAGTATTTT	CASSAEDTQYF
TRBD2	few	TRBV27	TRBJ2-1	TGTGCCAGCAGTACCTTGACTAGCGGCTCAAACAATGAGCAGTTCTTC	CASSTLTSGSNNEQFF
.	few	TRBV5-1	TRBJ2-5	TGCGCCAGCAGCTTGGAGGGTGTGGAGACCCAGTACTTC	CASSLEGVETQYF
TRBD1	.	TRBV6-5	TRBJ1-5	TGTGCCAGCAGTTACTCGACCGACAGGGTCAATCAGCCCCAGCATTTT	CASSYSTDRVNQPQHF
TRBD1	few	TRBV7-2	TRBJ1-6	TGTGCCAGCAGCTTAGCAGGACAGGGAGGGTCACCCCTCCACTTT	CASSLAGQGGSPLHF
.	.	TRBV5-8	TRBJ1-5	TGTGCCAGCAGCTTGACGGCATACAATCAGCCCCAGCATTTT	CASSLTAYNQPQHF
TRBD1	few	TRBV7-3	TRBJ2-1	TGTGCCAGCAGCCTAAGCACAGGGGGCGAGGGTGAGCAGTTCTTC	CASSLSTGGEGEQFF
TRBD2	.	TRBV4-2	TRBJ2-1	TGTGCCAGCAGCCAAGGGATGGGGGGGAATGAGCAGTTCTTC	CASSQGMGGNEQFF
TRBD2	few	TRBV5-4	TRBJ2-5	TGTGCTACTAGCGGGAGGGCCGTTGGAGAGACCCAGTACTTC	CATSGRAVGETQYF
.	few	TRBV18	TRBJ1-4	TGTGCCAGCTCACCAGGGGGGGCCTGGGATGAAAAACTGTTTTTT	CASSPGGAWDEKLFF
.	.	TRBV2	TRBJ2-5	TGTGCCAGCACCCTAATAGAGACCCAGTACTTC	CASTLIETQYF
TRBD1	.	TRBV11-2	TRBJ1-1	TGTGCCAGCAGCTTACGCTATGGGACAGATATTAACACTGAAGCTTTCTTT	CASSLRYGTDINTEAFF
TRBD1	.	TRBV7-9	TRBJ2-7	TGTGCCAGCAGCTCGACAGGGGTGACGATCTACGAGCAGTACTTC	CASSSTGVTIYEQYF
.	few	TRBV6-5	TRBJ2-2	TGTGCCAGCTTAGATAGCACCGGGGAGCTGTTTTTT	CASLDSTGELFF
.	.	TRBV7-9	TRBJ2-1	TGTGCCAGCAGCTCAAGGGGAAGCCCATACAATGAGCAGTTCTTC	CASSSRGSPYNEQFF